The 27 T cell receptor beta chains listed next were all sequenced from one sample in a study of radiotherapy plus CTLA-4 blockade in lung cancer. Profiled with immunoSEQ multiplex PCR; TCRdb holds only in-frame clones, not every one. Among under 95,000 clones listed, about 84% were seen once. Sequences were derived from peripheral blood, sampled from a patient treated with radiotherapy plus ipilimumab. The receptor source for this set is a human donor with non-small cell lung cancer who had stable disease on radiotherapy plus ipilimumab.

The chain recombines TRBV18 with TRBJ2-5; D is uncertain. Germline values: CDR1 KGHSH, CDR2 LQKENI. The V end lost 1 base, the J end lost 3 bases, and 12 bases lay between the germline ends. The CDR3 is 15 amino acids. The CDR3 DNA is TGTGCCAGCTCACCACTTATCGCCCCAAAAGAGACCCAGTACTTC. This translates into CASSPLIAPKETQYF.

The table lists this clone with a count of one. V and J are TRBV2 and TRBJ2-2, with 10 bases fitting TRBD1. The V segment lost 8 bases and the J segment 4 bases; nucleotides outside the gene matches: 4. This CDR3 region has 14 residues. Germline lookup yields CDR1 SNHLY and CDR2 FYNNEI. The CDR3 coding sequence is TGTGCCAGCGGGACAGGGGTGGGCACCGGGGAGCTGTTTTTT. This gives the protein CASGTGVGTGELFF.

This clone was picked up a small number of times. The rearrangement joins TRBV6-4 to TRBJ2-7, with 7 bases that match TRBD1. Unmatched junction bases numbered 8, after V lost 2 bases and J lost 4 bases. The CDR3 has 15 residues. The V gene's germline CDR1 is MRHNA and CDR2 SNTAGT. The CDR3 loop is CASSDRGTGAYEQYF. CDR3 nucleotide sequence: TGTGCCAGCAGTGACAGAGGTACAGGGGCATACGAGCAGTACTTC.

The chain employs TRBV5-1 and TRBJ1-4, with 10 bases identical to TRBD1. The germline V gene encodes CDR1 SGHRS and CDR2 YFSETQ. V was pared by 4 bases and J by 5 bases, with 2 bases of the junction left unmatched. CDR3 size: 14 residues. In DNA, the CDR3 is TGCGCCAGCAGCCTGACAGGGGGCAATGAAAAACTGTTTTTT. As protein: CASSLTGGNEKLFF.

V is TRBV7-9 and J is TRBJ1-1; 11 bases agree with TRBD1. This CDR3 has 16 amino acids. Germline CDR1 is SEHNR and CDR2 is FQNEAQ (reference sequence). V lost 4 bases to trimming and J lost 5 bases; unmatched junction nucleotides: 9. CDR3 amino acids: CASSSRTGGIRTEAFF. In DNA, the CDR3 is TGTGCCAGCAGCTCCCGGACAGGGGGCATAAGAACTGAAGCTTTCTTT. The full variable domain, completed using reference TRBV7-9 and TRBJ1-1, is DTGVSQNPRHKITKRGQNVTFRCDPISEHNRLYWYRQTLGQGPEFLTYFQNEAQLEKSRLLSDRFSAERPKGSFSTLEIQRTEQGDSAMYLCASSSRTGGIRTEAFFGQGTRLTVV.

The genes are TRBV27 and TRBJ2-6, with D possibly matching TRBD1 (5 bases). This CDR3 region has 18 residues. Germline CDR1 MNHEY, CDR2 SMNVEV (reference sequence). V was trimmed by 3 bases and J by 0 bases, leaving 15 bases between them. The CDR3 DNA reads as TGTGCCAGCAGTTTCAGGGCAGGACAATTCTCTGGGGCCAACGTCCTGACTTTC. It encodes CASSFRAGQFSGANVLTF.

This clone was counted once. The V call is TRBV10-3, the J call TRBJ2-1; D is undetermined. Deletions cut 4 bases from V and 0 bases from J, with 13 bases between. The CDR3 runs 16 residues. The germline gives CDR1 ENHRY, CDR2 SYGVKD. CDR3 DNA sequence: TGTGCCATCAGTGGGGCGGCCGTTAGCTCCTACAATGAGCAGTTCTTC. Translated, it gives CAISGAAVSSYNEQFF.

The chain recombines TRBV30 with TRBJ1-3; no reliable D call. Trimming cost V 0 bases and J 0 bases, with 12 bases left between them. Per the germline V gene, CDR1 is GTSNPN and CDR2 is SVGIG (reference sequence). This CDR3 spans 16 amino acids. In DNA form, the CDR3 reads TGTGCCTGGAGTGTATTGGGCAGATCCTCTGGAAACACCATATATTTT. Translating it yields CAWSVLGRSSGNTIYF.

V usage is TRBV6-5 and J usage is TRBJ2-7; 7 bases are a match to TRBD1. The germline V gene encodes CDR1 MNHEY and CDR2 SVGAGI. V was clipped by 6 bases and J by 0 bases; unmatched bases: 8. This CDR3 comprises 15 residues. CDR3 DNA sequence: TGTGCCAGCAGAAGTCCCGGGACAGCCTCCTACGAGCAGTACTTC. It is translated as CASRSPGTASYEQYF.

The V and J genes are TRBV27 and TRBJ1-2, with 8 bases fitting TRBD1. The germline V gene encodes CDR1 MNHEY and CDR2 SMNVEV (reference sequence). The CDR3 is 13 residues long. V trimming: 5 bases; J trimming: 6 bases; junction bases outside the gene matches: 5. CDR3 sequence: CASSRQGWDGYTF. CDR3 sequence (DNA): TGTGCCAGCAGTCGACAGGGGTGGGATGGCTACACCTTC.

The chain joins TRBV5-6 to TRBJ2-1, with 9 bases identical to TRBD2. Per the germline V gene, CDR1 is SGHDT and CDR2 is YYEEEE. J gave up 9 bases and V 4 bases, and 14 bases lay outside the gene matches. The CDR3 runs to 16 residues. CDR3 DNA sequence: TGTGCCAGCAGCGGAAGCGGGGGGCCTAGAACTACTGAGCAGTTCTTC. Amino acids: CASSGSGGPRTTEQFF.

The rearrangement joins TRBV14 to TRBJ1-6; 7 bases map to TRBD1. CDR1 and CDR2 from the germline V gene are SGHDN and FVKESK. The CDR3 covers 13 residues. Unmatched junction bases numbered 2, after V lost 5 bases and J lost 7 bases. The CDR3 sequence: CASSDRANSPLHF. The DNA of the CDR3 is TGTGCCAGCAGCGACAGGGCCAATTCACCCCTCCACTTT.

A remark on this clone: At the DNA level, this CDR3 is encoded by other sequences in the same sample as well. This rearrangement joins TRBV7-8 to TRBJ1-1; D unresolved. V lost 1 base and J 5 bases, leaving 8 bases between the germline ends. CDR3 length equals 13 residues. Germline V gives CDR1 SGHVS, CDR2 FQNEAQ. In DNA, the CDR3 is TGTGCCAGCAGCTTAGGAGCCGGGACTGAAGCTTTCTTT. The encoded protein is CASSLGAGTEAFF.

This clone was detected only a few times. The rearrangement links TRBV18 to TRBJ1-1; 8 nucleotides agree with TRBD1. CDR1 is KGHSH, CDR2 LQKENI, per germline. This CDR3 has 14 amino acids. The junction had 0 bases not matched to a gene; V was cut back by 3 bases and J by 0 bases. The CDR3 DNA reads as TGTGCCAGCTCACCGGACAGGGTGAACACTGAAGCTTTCTTT. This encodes CASSPDRVNTEAFF.

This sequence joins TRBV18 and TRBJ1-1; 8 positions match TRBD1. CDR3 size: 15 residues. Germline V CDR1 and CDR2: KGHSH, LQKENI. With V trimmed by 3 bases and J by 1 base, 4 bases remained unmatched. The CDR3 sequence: CASSPLGQENTEAFF. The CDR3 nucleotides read TGTGCCAGCTCACCTCTGGGACAGGAGAACACTGAAGCTTTCTTT.

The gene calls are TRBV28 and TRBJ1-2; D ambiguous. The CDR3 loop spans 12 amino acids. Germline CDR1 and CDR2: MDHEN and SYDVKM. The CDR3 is CAGSYSNYGYTF. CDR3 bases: TGTGCGGGGAGCTATTCAAACTATGGCTACACCTTC.

CDR3 residues: CAWNTGGAQNYGYTF. The DNA for the CDR3 is TGTGCCTGGAATACCGGCGGGGCGCAGAACTATGGCTACACCTTC. The chain employs TRBV30 and TRBJ1-2, with D perhaps TRBD1 (5 bases). Germline V gene lookup returns CDR1 GTSNPN and CDR2 SVGIG (reference sequence). The CDR3 is 15 residues long. Trimming stripped 4 bases from V and 2 bases from J, with 17 bases between.

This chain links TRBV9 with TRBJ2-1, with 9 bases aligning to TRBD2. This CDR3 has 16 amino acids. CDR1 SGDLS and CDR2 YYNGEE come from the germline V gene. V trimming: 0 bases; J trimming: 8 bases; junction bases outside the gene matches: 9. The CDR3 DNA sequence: TGTGCCAGCAGCGTAGTCGAGCGGGGGGCTAGAGATGAGCAGTTCTTC. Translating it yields CASSVVERGARDEQFF.

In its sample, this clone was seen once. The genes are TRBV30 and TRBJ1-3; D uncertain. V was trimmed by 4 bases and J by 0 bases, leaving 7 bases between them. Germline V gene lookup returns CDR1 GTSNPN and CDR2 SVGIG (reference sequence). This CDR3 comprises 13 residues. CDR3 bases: TGTGCCTGGACGGCGAGCTCTGGAAACACCATATATTTT. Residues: CAWTASSGNTIYF.

CDR3 loop: CASSLGASGRTDTQYF. CDR3 coding DNA: TGTGCCAGCAGCTTAGGGGCTAGCGGTCGCACAGATACGCAGTATTTT. The rearrangement uses TRBV13 and TRBJ2-3, with 7 positions matching TRBD2. Trimming cost V 0 bases and J 1 base; bases outside gene matches: 4. Germline loops: CDR1 PRHDT, CDR2 FYEKMQ (reference sequence). The CDR3 totals 16 residues. The whole variable domain, filled in from reference TRBV13 and TRBJ2-3, reads AAGVIQSPRHLIKEKRETATLKCYPIPRHDTVYWYQQGPGQDPQFLISFYEKMQSDKGSIPDRFSAQQFSDYHSELNMSSLELGDSALYFCASSLGASGRTDTQYFGPGTRLTVL.

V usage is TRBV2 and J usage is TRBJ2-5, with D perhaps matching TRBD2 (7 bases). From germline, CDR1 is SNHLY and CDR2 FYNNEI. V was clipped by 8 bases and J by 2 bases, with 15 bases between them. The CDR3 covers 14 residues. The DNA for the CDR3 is TGTGCCAGCCTGGCGGGGGCGATGCAAGAGACCCAGTACTTC. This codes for CASLAGAMQETQYF.

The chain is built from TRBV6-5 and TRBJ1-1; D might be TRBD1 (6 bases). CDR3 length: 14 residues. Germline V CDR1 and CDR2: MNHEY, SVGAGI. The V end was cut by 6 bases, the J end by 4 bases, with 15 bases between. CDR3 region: CASSRSGVSTEAFF. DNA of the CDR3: TGTGCCAGCAGCAGATCAGGGGTTAGCACTGAAGCTTTCTTT.

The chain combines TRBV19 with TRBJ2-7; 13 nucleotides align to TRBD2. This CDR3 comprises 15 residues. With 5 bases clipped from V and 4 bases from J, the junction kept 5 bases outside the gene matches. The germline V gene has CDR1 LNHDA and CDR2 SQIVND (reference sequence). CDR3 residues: CASSPTSGRGYEQYF. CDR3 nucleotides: TGTGCCAGTAGTCCAACTAGCGGGAGGGGTTACGAGCAGTACTTC.

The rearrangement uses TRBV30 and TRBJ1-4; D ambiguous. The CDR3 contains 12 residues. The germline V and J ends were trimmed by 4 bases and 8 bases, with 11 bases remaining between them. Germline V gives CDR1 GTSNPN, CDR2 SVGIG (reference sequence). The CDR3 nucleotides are TGTGCCTGGACAGGTTTGACAGAAAAACTGTTTTTT. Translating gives CAWTGLTEKLFF.

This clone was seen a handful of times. CDR3 DNA sequence: TGTGCCAGCAGCCCCTCCTACCCGTACACCGGGGAGCTGTTTTTT. Translation: CASSPSYPYTGELFF. This rearrangement joins TRBV14 to TRBJ2-2, with no clear D. CDR3 length equals 15 residues. The V end lost 4 bases, the J end lost 3 bases, and 12 bases lay between the germline ends. Germline CDR1 reads SGHDN; CDR2 reads FVKESK.

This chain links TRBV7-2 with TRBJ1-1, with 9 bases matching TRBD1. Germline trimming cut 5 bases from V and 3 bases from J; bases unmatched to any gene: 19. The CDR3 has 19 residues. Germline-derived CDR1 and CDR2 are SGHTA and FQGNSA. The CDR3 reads CASSEGKPGQGIRDTEAFF. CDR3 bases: TGTGCCAGCAGCGAGGGAAAGCCGGGACAGGGAATAAGGGACACTGAAGCTTTCTTT.

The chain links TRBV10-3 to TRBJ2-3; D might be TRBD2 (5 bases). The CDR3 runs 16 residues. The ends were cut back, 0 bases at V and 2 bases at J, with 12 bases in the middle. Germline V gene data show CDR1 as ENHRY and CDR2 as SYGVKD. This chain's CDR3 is CAISESSSRNTDTQYF. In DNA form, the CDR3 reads TGTGCCATCAGTGAGTCGTCTAGCCGGAACACAGATACGCAGTATTTT.